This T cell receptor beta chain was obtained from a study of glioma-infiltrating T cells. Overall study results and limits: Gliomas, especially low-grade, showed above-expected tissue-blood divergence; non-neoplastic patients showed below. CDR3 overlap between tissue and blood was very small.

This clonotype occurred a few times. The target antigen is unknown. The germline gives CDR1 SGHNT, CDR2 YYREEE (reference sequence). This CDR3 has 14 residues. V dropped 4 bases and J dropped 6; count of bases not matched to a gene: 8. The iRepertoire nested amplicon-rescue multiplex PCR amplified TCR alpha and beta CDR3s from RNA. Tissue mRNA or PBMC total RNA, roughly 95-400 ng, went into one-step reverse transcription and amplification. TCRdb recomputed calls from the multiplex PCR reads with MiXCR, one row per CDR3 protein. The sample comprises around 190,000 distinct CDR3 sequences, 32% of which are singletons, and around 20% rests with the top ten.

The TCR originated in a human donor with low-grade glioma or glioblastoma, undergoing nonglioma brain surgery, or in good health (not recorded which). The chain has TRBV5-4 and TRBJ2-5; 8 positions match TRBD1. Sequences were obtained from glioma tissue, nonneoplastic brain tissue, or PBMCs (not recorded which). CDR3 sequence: CASSLDRVGQTQYF. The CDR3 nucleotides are TGTGCCAGCAGCCTGGACAGGGTGGGGCAGACCCAGTACTTC.